The next 16 T cell receptor beta chains were all read from a single sample in a study of shared clonotypes between healthy human individuals. Sequencing used immunoSEQ multiplex PCR; TCRdb keeps in-frame clones, though not all of them. Of roughly 300,000 clones in the sample, around 87% were seen once. Sample: memory CD8+ T cells sorted from blood. The subset is: CD45RO+ cells pooled with CCR7-negative TemRA cells. Receptor source: a man aged 18 to 29 in good health.

As to this clone: Since a much larger clone is just one base distant, this may be a read error. Other DNA sequences within the sample encode an identical CDR3. The J gene is TRBJ2-7, the V gene TRBV27, with a possible D match to TRBD1 (5 bases). Trimming removed 5 bases from V and 2 bases from J, with 10 bases in between. The CDR3 is 13 residues long. The V gene's germline CDR1 is MNHEY and CDR2 SMNVEV (reference sequence). CDR3 sequence reads: CASSVQGTYEQYF. Here the CDR3 DNA reads TGTGCCAGCAGTGTCCAGGGTACCTACGAGCAGTACTTC.

CDR3 sequence: CASRPSGANVLTF. The CDR3 DNA reads TGTGCCAGCAGACCTTCTGGGGCCAACGTCCTGACTTTC. The chain couples TRBV28 to TRBJ2-6; D is unresolved. The germline V and J ends were trimmed by 6 bases and 1 base, with 4 bases remaining between them. From germline, CDR1 is MDHEN and CDR2 SYDVKM. The CDR3 length is 13 residues.

The gene calls are TRBV5-4 and TRBJ1-4; D might be TRBD1 (5 bases). Germline values: CDR1 SGHNT, CDR2 YYREEE (reference sequence). There are 14 residues in the CDR3. V was cut by 0 bases and J by 8 bases, with 11 bases left in between. The chain's CDR3 is CASSLGGAQEKLFF. CDR3 DNA sequence: TGTGCCAGCAGCTTGGGAGGGGCCCAGGAAAAACTGTTTTTT.

This clone was detected a few times. A junction boundary mismatches the germline segment, possibly from a read error. The V call is TRBV19, the J call TRBJ1-4, with D possibly TRBD1 on 5 matching bases. Germline CDR1 LNHDA, CDR2 SQIVND (reference sequence). The CDR3 length is 9 residues. The CDR3 reads CASSWGSKF. DNA for the CDR3: TGTGCCAGTTCGTGGGGGTCGAAATTT.

V gene TRBV4-1 combines with J gene TRBJ1-4; unclear D gene. V shed 0 bases and J shed 0 bases, with 2 bases lying between them. The length of the CDR3 is 14 residues. The germline V gene has CDR1 MGHRA and CDR2 YSYEKL. The CDR3 DNA reads as TGCGCCAGCAGCCAAGAAGCAACTAATGAAAAACTGTTTTTT. Protein sequence: CASSQEATNEKLFF.

The chain is built from TRBV7-3 and TRBJ1-1; tentatively, D is TRBD1 (5 bases). V shed 5 bases and J shed 1 base, with 8 bases lying between them. The CDR3 sequence is 13 residues long. The germline CDR1 and CDR2 sequences are SGHTA and FQGTGA. CDR3 loop: CASSSGGNTEAFF. The CDR3 region has the DNA TGTGCCAGCAGCAGCGGGGGGAACACTGAAGCTTTCTTT. Full variable domain (outside the CDR3, taken from reference TRBV7-3 and TRBJ1-1): GAGVSQTPSNKVTEKGKYVELRCDPISGHTALYWYRQSLGQGPEFLIYFQGTGAADDSGLPNDRFFAVRPEGSVSTLKIQRTERGDSAVYLCASSSGGNTEAFFGQGTRLTVV.

This clone was observed a single time. CDR3 in DNA: TGTGCCAGCAGTGAGCGGACAGGCATGAACACTGAAGCTTTCTTT. It codes for CASSERTGMNTEAFF. The gene calls are TRBV6-1 and TRBJ1-1; 7 bases match TRBD1. This CDR3 is 15 amino acids long. Germline CDR1 reads MNHNS; CDR2 reads SASEGT. The trim removed 3 bases at V and 0 bases at J, leaving 4 bases unmatched.

This clone has a handful of counts. The V and J genes are TRBV25-1 and TRBJ2-7; 8 bases match TRBD1. Germline V CDR1 and CDR2: MGHDK, SYGVNS. Trimming cost V 4 bases and J 7 bases; bases outside gene matches: 12. CDR3 length: 15 residues. The CDR3 reads CASSVGTGAFGEQYF. The CDR3 DNA sequence: TGTGCCAGCAGTGTGGGGACAGGCGCGTTCGGTGAGCAGTACTTC.

The chain uses TRBV27 and TRBJ1-2; the D gene is possibly TRBD1 (5 bases). This CDR3 contains 12 residues. V lost 4 bases and J 8 bases, leaving 11 bases between the germline ends. Germline loops: CDR1 MNHEY, CDR2 SMNVEV (reference sequence). CDR3 sequence (DNA): TGTGCCAGCAGTTCCCAGGGTGGGGGCTACACCTTC. It translates to CASSSQGGGYTF.

The genes are TRBV28 and TRBJ1-5; 8 nucleotides line up with TRBD1. In germline, CDR1 is MDHEN, CDR2 SYDVKM. The CDR3 contains 17 residues. The V gene end was trimmed by 6 bases and the J gene end by 1 base; junction bases not matched to a gene: 11. In DNA, the CDR3 is TGTGCCAGCAGAGCGGACAGGGTTGGGCTAAGCAATCAGCCCCAGCATTTT. The encoded protein is CASRADRVGLSNQPQHF. Supplemented by reference TRBV28 and TRBJ1-5, the full variable domain reads DVKVTQSSRYLVKRTGEKVFLECVQDMDHENMFWYRQDPGLGLRLIYFSYDVKMKEKGDIPEGYSVSREKKERFSLILESASTNQTSMYLCASRADRVGLSNQPQHFGDGTRLSIL.

This clone was seen repeatedly, ten times or more. This chain uses TRBV5-1 with TRBJ2-5; D not certain. CDR1 and CDR2 (germline): SGHRS, YFSETQ. The V and J ends lost 4 bases and 2 bases respectively, with 18 bases between them. This CDR3 has 16 residues. CDR3 nucleotides: TGCGCCAGCAGCCCGGCGTTCTCTGAACAGCAAGAGACCCAGTACTTC. Amino acids: CASSPAFSEQQETQYF.

This clone came up once. The rearrangement links TRBV2 to TRBJ2-3, with 10 bases lining up with TRBD2. The CDR3 runs 17 residues. Unmatched junction bases numbered 10, after V lost 3 bases and J lost 4 bases. Germline V lookup: CDR1 SNHLY, CDR2 FYNNEI. CDR3 sequence: CASSDALAGGRADTQYF. CDR3 DNA sequence: TGTGCCAGCAGTGATGCTTTAGCGGGGGGCCGCGCAGATACGCAGTATTTT.

V usage is TRBV27 and J usage is TRBJ1-1, with D hard to call. Germline V gene lookup returns CDR1 MNHEY and CDR2 SMNVEV (reference sequence). The CDR3 consists of 13 residues. Trimming took off 3 bases at V and 1 base at J, with 6 bases between the two ends. The CDR3 spells CASSFGSNTEAFF. DNA of the CDR3: TGTGCCAGCAGTTTCGGATCGAACACTGAAGCTTTCTTT.

This chain links TRBV11-2 with TRBJ2-3, with 10 bases aligning to TRBD2. The CDR3 has 15 amino acids. V lost 5 bases and J lost 0; bases outside the gene matches: 2. Germline CDR1 SGHAT, CDR2 FQNNGV. CDR3 DNA: TGTGCCAGCAGCCCGACTAGCGGGAGCACAGATACGCAGTATTTT. This encodes CASSPTSGSTDTQYF. Combining the CDR3 with reference TRBV11-2 and TRBJ2-3 gives the whole variable domain EAGVAQSPRYKIIEKRQSVAFWCNPISGHATLYWYQQILGQGPKLLIQFQNNGVVDDSQLPKDRFSAERLKGVDSTLKIQPAKLEDSAVYLCASSPTSGSTDTQYFGPGTRLTVL.

This rearrangement joins TRBV5-6 to TRBJ1-1, with D possibly being TRBD1 (5 bases). This CDR3 comprises 13 residues. V was cut by 5 bases and J by 1 base, with 9 bases left in between. The germline CDR1 and CDR2 sequences are SGHDT and YYEEEE. CDR3 region: CASSRGSNTEAFF. CDR3 bases: TGTGCCAGCAGTAGGGGTTCGAACACTGAAGCTTTCTTT. The full variable domain, its missing parts supplied by reference TRBV5-6 and TRBJ1-1, is DAGVTQSPTHLIKTRGQQVTLRCSPKSGHDTVSWYQQALGQGPQFIFQYYEEEERQRGNFPDRFSGHQFPNYSSELNVNALLLGDSALYLCASSRGSNTEAFFGQGTRLTVV.

The rearrangement joins TRBV11-2 to TRBJ2-3, with 10 bases identical to TRBD2. The CDR3 is made up of 15 amino acids. Germline V CDR1 and CDR2: SGHAT, FQNNGV. The V segment lost 5 bases and the J segment 4 bases; nucleotides outside the gene matches: 6. This CDR3 reads CASSRVAGGSDTQYF. As DNA, the CDR3 is TGTGCCAGCAGCCGGGTAGCGGGAGGTTCAGATACGCAGTATTTT.